The present T cell receptor (beta chain) was sequenced within a study of shared clonotypes between healthy human individuals. Study-level points and caveats: Incomplete sequencing of sorted subsets was indicated by rarefaction despite large depth. Non-shared clonotypes displayed generation probabilities falling below those of clonotypes present in all four donors. Donor clonotype sharing was expected to depend on sequencing depth.

Comments on this clone: Its target is unknown.

Terminally differentiated effector memory CD45RA+ cells were left out of the naive CD8 fraction, which was CD45RO-negative and positively selected for CCR7. Sorted-subset replicate PCRs used approximately 200 ng of genomic DNA. This amount corresponded to tens of thousands of T cell genomes. Clones were read by immunoSEQ multiplex PCR, and TCRdb kept only the in-frame ones, dropping some. The sample shows hundreds of thousands of clones, 90% to 97% of them seen only once. The CDR3 spans 14 residues. The germline V gene has CDR1 MNHEY and CDR2 SVGAGI. V was clipped by 4 bases and J by 4 bases; unmatched bases: 0.

This receptor was obtained from a woman in her 30s in good health. This chain uses TRBV6-5 with TRBJ2-1, with 11 bases lining up with TRBD2. The specimen was naive CD8+ T cells sorted from blood. CDR3 protein: CASSLAGGYNEQFF. The CDR3 DNA follows: TGTGCCAGCAGTTTAGCGGGGGGGTACAATGAGCAGTTCTTC.